What follows is one T cell receptor (beta chain) and its context. RNA in amounts of roughly 0.5 to 1 ug was reverse transcribed with random hexamers. TCR beta CDR3 was amplified by immunoSEQ multiplex PCR. This amplification extended across 54 Vbeta and 13 Jbeta segments. TCRdb analysed the immunoSEQ multiplex PCR reads with MiXCR anew, one entry per CDR3 protein. Of approximately 83,000 distinct CDR3 sequences listed, 85% to 95% are singletons. This CDR3 region has 11 residues. V dropped 8 bases and J dropped 2 bases, with 6 bases sitting between them. Per germline, CDR1 MGHDK and CDR2 SYGVNS. The data originate from a study of CD8 T cells in Susac syndrome.

The specimen was CD8+ T cells from PBMCs. This sequence originates from a human donor with Susac syndrome. The V call is TRBV25-1, the J call TRBJ1-2, with a weak D call TRBD1 (5 bases). This CDR3 is CASRDNYGYTF. In DNA, the CDR3 is TGTGCCAGCCGGGACAACTATGGCTACACCTTC.